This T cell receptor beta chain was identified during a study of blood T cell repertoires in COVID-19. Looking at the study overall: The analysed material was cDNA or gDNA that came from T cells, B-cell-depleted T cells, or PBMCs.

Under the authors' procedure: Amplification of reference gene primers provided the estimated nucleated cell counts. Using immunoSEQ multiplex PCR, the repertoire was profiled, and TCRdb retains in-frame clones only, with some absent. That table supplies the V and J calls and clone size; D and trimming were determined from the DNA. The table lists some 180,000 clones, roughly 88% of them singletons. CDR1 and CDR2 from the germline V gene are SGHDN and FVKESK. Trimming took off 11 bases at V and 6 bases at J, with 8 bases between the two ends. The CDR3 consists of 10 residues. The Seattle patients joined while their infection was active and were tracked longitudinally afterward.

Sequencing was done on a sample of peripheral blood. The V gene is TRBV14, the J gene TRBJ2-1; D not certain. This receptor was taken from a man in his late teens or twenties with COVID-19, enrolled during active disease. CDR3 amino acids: CAEYRNEQFF. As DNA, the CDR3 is TGTGCCGAGTACCGCAATGAGCAGTTCTTC.